Sequencing of this T cell receptor (beta chain) was carried out in a study of T cell repertoires in cytomegalovirus infection. At the level of the study: Matching HLA type and CMV infection were both indicated by public TCR beta signatures. Regarding the study as a whole: There were HLA-C-restricted CMV-specific TCR beta clonotypes dominating the ex vivo response. Cumulated frequencies of public TCR beta families served to identify carriers of CMV plus the relevant HLA.

MiXCR, applied by TCRdb to the reads, yields one record per CDR3 protein. The sample has roughly 700,000 distinct CDR3 sequences, around 32% seen once. In the case of this clonotype: No antigen is known for it.

The source is a human donor in good health (CMV status not recorded). Some clones in this sample may be carry-over from other donors' samples. This material consisted of cultured PBMCs, taken from culture after CMV antigen stimulation.

CDR3 sequence: CASSPKRGHNSHNEQFF. The CDR3 DNA reads TGTGCCAGCAGTCCTAAGCGGGGCCACAATTCTCACAATGAGCAGTTCTTC. The V call is TRBV12-3 or TRBV12-4, the J call TRBJ2-1; 7 nucleotides line up with TRBD2. Trimming at V came to 5 bases and at J to 5 bases, leaving 15 bases not matched to a gene. CDR3 length equals 17 residues.